This TCR beta chain was found in a study of T cell responses to AZD1222 COVID-19 vaccine. V was trimmed by 5 bases and J by 3 bases, leaving 8 bases between them. The V gene's germline CDR1 is SGDLS and CDR2 YYNGEE. The CDR3 runs 12 residues. Overall study results and limits: Baseline antibody screening turned up just a handful of seropositive AZD1222 recipients. Repertoires were obtained solely post-peak T cell response.

TCRdb's copy holds only in-frame clones and misses some; the assay was immunoSEQ multiplex PCR. The sample holds around 91,000 clones, more than 70% seen once. A word on this clone: The antigen remains unidentified.

The chain uses TRBV9 and TRBJ2-5; D is ambiguous. The specimen was peripheral blood, collected on day 0 of AZD1222 vaccination. The clonotype originates from an adult in good health. This chain's CDR3 is CASSREKETQYF. The CDR3 DNA follows: TGTGCCAGCAGTAGAGAGAAAGAGACCCAGTACTTC.